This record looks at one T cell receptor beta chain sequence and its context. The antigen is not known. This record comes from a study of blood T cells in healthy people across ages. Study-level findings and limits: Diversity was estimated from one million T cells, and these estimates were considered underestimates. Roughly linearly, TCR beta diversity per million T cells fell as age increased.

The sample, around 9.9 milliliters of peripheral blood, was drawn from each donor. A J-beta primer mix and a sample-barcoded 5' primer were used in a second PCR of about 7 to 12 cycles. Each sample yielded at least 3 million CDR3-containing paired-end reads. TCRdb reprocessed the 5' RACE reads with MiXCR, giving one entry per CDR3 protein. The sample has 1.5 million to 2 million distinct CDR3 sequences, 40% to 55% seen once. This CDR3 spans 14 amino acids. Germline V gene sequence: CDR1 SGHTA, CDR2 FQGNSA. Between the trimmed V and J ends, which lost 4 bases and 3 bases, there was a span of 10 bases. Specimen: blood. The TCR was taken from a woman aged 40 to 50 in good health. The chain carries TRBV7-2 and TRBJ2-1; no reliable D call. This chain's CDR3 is CASSYLASYNEQFF. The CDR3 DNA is TGTGCCAGCAGCTATCTCGCTAGCTACAATGAGCAGTTCTTC. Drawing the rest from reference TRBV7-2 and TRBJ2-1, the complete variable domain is GAGVSQSPSNKVTEKGKDVELRCDPISGHTALYWYRQSLGQGLEFLIYFQGNSAPDKSGLPSDRFSAERTGGSVSTLTIQRTQQEDSAVYLCASSYLASYNEQFFGPGTRLTVL.